This T cell receptor beta chain was recorded in a study of blood T cell repertoires in COVID-19. Trimming took off 7 bases at V and 4 bases at J, with 20 bases between the two ends. This CDR3 contains 15 residues. Germline CDR1 is SGHAT and CDR2 is FQNNGV. Clones were sequenced by immunoSEQ multiplex PCR, and TCRdb holds only the in-frame ones, with some missing. The profile shows approximately 97,000 clones, 65% to 85% of them singletons. The chain employs TRBV11-2 and TRBJ2-7, with a weak D call TRBD2 (5 bases). The sample comprised peripheral blood. The receptor was isolated from a man aged 60 to 69 with acute or convalescent COVID-19. CDR3 sequence reads: CASTQTTGGGYEQYF. CDR3 bases: TGTGCCAGCACCCAAACAACGGGCGGAGGATACGAGCAGTACTTC.